This T cell receptor beta chain was obtained from a study of blood T cell repertoires in COVID-19. Turning to the study itself: Nucleic acid was either cDNA or gDNA, and it came from T cells, B-cell-depleted T cells, or PBMCs.

Method: immunoSEQ multiplex PCR; TCRdb's copy keeps in-frame clones and lacks some. The sample holds approximately 65,000 clones, around 86% seen once. Germline V CDR1 and CDR2: KGHSH, LQKENI. The CDR3 contains 15 residues. Deletions cut 2 bases from V and 1 base from J, with 9 bases between. V usage is TRBV18 and J usage is TRBJ1-3; the D gene is possibly TRBD1 (5 bases). The sample consisted of peripheral blood. This clonotype was obtained from a man aged 35-49 years with acute or convalescent COVID-19. The CDR3 DNA follows: TGTGCCAGCTCACCAAGGGGTGTTTCTGGAAACACCATATATTTT. It translates to CASSPRGVSGNTIYF.